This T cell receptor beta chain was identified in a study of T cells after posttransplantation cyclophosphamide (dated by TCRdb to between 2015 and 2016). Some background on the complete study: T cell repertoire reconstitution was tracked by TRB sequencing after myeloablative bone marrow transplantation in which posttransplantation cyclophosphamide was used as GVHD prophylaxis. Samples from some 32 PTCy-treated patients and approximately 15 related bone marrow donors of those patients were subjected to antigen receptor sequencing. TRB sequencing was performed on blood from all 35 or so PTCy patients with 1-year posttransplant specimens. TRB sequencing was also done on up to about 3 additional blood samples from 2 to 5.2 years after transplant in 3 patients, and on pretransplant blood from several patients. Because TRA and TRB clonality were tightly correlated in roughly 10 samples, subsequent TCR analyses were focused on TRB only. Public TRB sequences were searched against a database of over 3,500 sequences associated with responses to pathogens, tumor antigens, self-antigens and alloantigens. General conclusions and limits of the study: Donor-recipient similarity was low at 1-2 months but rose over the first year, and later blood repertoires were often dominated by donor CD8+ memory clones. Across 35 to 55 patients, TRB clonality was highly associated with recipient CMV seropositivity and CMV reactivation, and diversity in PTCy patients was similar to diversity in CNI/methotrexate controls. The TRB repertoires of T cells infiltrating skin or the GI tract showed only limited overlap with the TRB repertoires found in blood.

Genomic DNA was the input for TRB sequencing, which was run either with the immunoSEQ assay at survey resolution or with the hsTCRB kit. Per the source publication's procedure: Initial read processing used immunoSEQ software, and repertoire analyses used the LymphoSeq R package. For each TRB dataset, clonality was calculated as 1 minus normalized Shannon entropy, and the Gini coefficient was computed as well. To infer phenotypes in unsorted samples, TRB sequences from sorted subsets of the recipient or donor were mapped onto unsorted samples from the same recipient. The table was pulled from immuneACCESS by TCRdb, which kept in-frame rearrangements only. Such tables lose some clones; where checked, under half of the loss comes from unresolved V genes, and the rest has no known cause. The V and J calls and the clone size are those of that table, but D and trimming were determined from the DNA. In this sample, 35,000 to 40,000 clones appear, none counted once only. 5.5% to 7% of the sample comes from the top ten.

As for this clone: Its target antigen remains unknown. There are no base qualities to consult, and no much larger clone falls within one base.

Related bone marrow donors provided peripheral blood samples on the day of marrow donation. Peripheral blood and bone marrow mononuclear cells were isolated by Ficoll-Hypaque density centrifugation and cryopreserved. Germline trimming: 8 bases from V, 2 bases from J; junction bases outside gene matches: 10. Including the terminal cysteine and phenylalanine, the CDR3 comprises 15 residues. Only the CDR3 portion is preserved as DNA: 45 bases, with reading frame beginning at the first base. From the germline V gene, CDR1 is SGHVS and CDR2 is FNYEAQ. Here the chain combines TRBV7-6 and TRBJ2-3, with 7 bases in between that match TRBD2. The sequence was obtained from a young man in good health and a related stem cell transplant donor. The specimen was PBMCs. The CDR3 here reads CASRRVSGPTDTQYF. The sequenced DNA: TGTGCCAGCCGACGGGTTAGCGGGCCCACAGATACGCAGTATTTT. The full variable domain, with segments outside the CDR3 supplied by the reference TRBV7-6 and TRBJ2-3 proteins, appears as GAGVSQSPRYKVTKRGQDVALRCDPISGHVSLYWYRQALGQGPEFLTYFNYEAQQDKSGLPNDRFSAERPEGSISTLTIQRTEQRDSAMYRCASRRVSGPTDTQYFGPGTRLTVL.